This paragraph covers one TCR beta chain sequence. Its antigen is unidentified. The sample comes from a study of cytomegalovirus exposure and HLA in healthy donors. Whole-study findings and limits: An analysis that came later showed most CMV-associated TCR beta chains appearing HLA-restricted. Analysis was carried out at a later point, and it linked a missense DCLRE1C variant to TCR beta V- and J-gene trimming. Compared with the roughly 670-donor mean, an Asian-associated ancestry cluster reportedly had fewer N-insertions, according to a later analysis.

Those who donated were healthy bone marrow donors. PCR used 60 Vbeta primers and 13 Jbeta primers. The protocol was immunoSEQ multiplex PCR, while the TCRdb copy is restricted to in-frame clones and leaves out a portion. Altogether around 80,000 clones are present, approximately 67% being singletons, with the ten largest covering about 4.7%. The CDR3 has 15 amino acids. The germline V gene has CDR1 PRHDT and CDR2 FYEKMQ (reference sequence). V lost 7 bases to trimming and J lost 1 base; unmatched junction nucleotides: 8. Sample: PBMCs. The chain is built from TRBV13 and TRBJ2-5; 8 bases agree with TRBD2. This sequence was found in a male donor in good health and CMV-seropositive. The CDR3 coding sequence is TGTGCCAGCATGAGCGGGGGCCCCCTCCAAGAGACCCAGTACTTC. Translating gives CASMSGGPLQETQYF.